The TCR beta chain described here comes from a study of regulatory T cells in long-lasting Graves disease. Whole-study findings and limits: Whereas new patients shared 900 to 1,000 public clonotypes, persistent patients shared more, at 2,741.

In the case of this clonotype: No antigen is known for it. One base away lies a much larger clone, so this may be a sequencing read error.

This sample's time point: newly diagnosed GD, antithyroid drugs for less than 3 months. The TCR library was prepared using RNA isolated from PBMCs. Arm-PCR of CDR3 regions and iRepertoire HTBI primers were the basis on which TCR beta libraries were built. TCRdb re-called the multiplex PCR reads through MiXCR, storing one row per CDR3 protein. The sample includes 300,000 to 400,000 distinct CDR3 sequences, approximately 15% of them seen just once. The same specimen was also included in a second study, on T cells in Graves' hyperthyroidism and ophthalmopathy. That publication notes: The HTBI set primed first-round TCR CDR3 RT-PCR. By a 13 V-J model, ophthalmopathy was set apart from stable hyperthyroidism.

The sequence derives from a man aged 35 to 55 with Graves disease. Sequencing was performed on peripheral blood mononuclear cells (PBMCs), taken at new diagnosis, from a patient treated with antithyroid drugs.

As DNA, the CDR3 is TGTGCCAGCAGTTACGACTCTGGAAACACCATATATTTT. Amino acids: CASSYDSGNTIYF. The chain employs TRBV6-2 or TRBV6-3 and TRBJ1-3; D gene ambiguous. This CDR3 is built from 13 residues. Per the germline V gene, CDR1 is MNHEY and CDR2 is SVGEGT. Trimming left V 2 bases short and J 0 bases short, with 2 bases between.